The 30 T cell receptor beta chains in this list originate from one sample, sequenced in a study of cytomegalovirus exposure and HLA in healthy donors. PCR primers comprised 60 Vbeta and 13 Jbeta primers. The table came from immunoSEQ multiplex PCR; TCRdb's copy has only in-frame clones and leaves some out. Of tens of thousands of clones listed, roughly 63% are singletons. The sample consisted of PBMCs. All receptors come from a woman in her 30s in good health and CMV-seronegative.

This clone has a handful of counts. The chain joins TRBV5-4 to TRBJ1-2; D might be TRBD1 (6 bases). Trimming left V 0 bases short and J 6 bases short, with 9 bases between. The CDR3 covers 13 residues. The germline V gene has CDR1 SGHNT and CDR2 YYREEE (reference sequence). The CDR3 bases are TGTGCCAGCAGCTTGGACAGGGAAAATGGCTACACCTTC. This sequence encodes CASSLDRENGYTF.

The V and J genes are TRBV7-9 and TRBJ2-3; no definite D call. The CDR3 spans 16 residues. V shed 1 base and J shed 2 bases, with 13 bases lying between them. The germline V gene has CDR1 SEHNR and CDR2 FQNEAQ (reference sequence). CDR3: CASSLVQRGFTDTQYF. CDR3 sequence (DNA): TGTGCCAGCAGCTTAGTCCAGAGAGGCTTCACAGATACGCAGTATTTT.

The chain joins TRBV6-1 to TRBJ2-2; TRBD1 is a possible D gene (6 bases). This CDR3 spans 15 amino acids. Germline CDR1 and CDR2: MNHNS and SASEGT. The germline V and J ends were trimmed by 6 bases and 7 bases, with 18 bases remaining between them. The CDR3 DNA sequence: TGTGCCAGCAGGGGGACATCCGTTGGGGTCGGGGAGCTGTTTTTT. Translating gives CASRGTSVGVGELFF.

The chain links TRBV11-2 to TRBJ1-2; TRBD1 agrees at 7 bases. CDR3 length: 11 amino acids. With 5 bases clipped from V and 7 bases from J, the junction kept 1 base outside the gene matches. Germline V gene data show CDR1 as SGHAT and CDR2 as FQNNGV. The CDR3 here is CASSNRGGYTF. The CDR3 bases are TGTGCCAGCAGCAACAGGGGTGGCTACACCTTC. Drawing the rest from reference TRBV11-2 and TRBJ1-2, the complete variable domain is EAGVAQSPRYKIIEKRQSVAFWCNPISGHATLYWYQQILGQGPKLLIQFQNNGVVDDSQLPKDRFSAERLKGVDSTLKIQPAKLEDSAVYLCASSNRGGYTFGSGTRLTVV.

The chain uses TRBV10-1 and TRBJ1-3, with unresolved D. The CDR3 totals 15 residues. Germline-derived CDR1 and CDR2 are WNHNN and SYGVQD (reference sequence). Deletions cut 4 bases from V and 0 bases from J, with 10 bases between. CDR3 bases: TGCGCCAGCAGTGGGCCTGACAACTCTGGAAACACCATATATTTT. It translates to CASSGPDNSGNTIYF.

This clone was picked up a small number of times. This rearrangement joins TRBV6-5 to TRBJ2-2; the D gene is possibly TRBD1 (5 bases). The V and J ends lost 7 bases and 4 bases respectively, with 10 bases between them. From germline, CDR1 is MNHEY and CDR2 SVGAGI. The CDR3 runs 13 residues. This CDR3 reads CASTGPPTGELFF. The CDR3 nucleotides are TGTGCCAGCACAGGGCCACCCACCGGGGAGCTGTTTTTT.

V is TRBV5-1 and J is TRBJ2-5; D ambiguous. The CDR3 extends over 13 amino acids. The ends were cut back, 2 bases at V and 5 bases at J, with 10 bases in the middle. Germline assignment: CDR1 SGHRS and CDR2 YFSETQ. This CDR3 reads CASSFQPGETQYF. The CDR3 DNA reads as TGCGCCAGCAGCTTTCAACCCGGGGAGACCCAGTACTTC.

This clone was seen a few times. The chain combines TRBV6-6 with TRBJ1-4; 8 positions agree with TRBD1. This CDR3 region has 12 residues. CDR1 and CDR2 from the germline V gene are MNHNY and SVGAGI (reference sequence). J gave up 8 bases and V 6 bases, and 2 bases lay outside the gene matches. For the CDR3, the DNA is TGTGCCAGCAGCCGGACAGGGGAAAAACTGTTTTTT. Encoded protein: CASSRTGEKLFF.

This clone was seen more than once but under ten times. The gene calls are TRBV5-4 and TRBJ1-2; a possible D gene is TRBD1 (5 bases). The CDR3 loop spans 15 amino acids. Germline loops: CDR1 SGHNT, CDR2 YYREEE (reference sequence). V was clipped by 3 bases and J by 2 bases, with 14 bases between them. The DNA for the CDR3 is TGTGCCAGCAGCTCCCGACAGAGTAAAAACTATGGCTACACCTTC. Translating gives CASSSRQSKNYGYTF.

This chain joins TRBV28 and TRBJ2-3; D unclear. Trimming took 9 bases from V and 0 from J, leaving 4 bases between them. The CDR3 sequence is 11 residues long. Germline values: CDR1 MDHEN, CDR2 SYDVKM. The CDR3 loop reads CASLSTDTQYF. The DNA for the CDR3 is TGTGCCAGTCTCAGCACAGATACGCAGTATTTT.

The CDR3 DNA sequence: TGTGCCGGACAGGGTCGCGGCGAAAAACTGTTTTTT. Protein sequence: CAGQGRGEKLFF. The chain employs TRBV30 and TRBJ1-4; 8 bases fit TRBD1. This CDR3 comprises 12 residues. With 8 bases clipped from V and 8 bases from J, the junction kept 7 bases outside the gene matches. The germline V gene has CDR1 GTSNPN and CDR2 SVGIG (reference sequence).

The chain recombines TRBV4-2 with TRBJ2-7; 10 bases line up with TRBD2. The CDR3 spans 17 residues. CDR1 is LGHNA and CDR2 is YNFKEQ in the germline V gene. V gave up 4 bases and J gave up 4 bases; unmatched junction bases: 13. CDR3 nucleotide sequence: TGTGCCAGCAGCCTAGCTAGCGGGGGTGTCCTGAGATACGAGCAGTACTTC. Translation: CASSLASGGVLRYEQYF.

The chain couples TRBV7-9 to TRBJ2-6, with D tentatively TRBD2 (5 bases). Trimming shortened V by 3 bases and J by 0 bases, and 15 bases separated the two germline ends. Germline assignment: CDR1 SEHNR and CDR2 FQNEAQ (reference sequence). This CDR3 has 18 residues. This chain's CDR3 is CASSFGEAVVSGANVLTF. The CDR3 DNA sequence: TGTGCCAGCAGCTTTGGGGAAGCGGTTGTCTCTGGGGCCAACGTCCTGACTTTC.

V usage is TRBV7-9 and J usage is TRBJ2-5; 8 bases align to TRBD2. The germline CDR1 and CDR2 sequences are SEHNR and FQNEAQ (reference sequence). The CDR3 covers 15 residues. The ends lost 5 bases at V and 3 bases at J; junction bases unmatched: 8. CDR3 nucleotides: TGTGCCAGCAGCCCGCGGTTTAGCGGGGAAGAGACCCAGTACTTC. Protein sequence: CASSPRFSGEETQYF.

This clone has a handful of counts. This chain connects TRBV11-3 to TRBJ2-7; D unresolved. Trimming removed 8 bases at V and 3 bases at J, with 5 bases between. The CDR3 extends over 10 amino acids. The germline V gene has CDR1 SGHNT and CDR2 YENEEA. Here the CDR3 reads CASPNYEQYF. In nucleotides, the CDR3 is TGTGCCAGCCCCAACTACGAGCAGTACTTC. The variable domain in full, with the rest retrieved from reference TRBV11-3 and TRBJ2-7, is EAGVVQSPRYKIIEKKQPVAFWCNPISGHNTLYWYLQNLGQGPELLIRYENEEAVDDSQLPKDRFSAERLKGVDSTLKIQPAELGDSAVYLCASPNYEQYFGPGTRLTVT.

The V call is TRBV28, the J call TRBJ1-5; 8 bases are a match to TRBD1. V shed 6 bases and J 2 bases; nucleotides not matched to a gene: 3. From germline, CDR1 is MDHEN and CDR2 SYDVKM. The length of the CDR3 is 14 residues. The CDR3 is CASRPTGGNQPQHF. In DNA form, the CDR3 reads TGTGCCAGCAGGCCGACAGGGGGCAATCAGCCCCAGCATTTT.

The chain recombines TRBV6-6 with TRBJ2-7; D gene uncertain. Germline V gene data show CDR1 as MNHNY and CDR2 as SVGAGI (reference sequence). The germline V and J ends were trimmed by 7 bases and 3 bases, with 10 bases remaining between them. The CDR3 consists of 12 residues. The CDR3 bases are TGTGCCAGCACCTTGCCGGGCTACGAGCAGTACTTC. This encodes CASTLPGYEQYF.

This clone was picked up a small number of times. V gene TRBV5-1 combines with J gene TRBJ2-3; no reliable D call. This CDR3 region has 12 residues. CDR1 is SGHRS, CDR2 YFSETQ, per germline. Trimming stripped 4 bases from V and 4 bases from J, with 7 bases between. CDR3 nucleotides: TGCGCCAGCAGCCTGGCGGCAGATACGCAGTATTTT. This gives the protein CASSLAADTQYF.

CDR3 protein: CSVGDRAGYTF. CDR3 bases: TGCAGCGTTGGGGACAGGGCTGGCTACACCTTC. J is TRBJ1-2 and V is TRBV29-1; 9 nucleotides agree with TRBD1. There are 11 residues in the CDR3. Trimming at V came to 4 bases and at J to 7 bases, leaving 1 base not matched to a gene. Germline loops: CDR1 SQVTM, CDR2 ANQGSEA.

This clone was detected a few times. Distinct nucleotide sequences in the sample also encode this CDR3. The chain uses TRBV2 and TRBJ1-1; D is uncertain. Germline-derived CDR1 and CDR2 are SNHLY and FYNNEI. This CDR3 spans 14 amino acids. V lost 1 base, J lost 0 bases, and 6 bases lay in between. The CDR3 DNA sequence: TGTGCCAGCAGTGAAGGACTGATGAACACTGAAGCTTTCTTT. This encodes CASSEGLMNTEAFF.

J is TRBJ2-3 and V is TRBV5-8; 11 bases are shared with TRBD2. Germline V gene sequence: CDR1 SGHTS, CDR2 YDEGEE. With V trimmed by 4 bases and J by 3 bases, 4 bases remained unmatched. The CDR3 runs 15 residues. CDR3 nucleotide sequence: TGTGCCAGCAGCCAACTAGCGGGAGCGACAGATACGCAGTATTTT. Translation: CASSQLAGATDTQYF.

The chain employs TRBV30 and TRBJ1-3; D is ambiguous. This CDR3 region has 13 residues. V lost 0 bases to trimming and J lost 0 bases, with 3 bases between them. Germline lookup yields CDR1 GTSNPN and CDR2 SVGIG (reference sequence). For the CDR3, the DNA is TGTGCCTGGAGTGTATACTCTGGAAACACCATATATTTT. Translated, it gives CAWSVYSGNTIYF. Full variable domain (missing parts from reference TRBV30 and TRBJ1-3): SQTIHQWPATLVQPVGSPLSLECTVEGTSNPNLYWYRQAAGRGLQLLFYSVGIGQISSEVPQNLSASRPQDRQFILSSKKLLLSDSGFYLCAWSVYSGNTIYFGEGSWLTVV.

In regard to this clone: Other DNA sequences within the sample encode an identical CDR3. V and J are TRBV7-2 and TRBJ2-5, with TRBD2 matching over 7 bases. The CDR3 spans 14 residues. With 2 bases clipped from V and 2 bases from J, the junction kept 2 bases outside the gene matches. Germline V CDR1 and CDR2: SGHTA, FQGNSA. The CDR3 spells CASSLMGGQETQYF. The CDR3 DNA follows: TGTGCCAGCAGCTTAATGGGGGGGCAAGAGACCCAGTACTTC.

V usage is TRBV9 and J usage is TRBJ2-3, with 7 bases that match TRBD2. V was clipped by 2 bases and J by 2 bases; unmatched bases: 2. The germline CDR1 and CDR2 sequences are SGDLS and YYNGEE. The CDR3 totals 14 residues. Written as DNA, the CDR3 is TGTGCCAGCAGCGTCGGGACTAACACAGATACGCAGTATTTT. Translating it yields CASSVGTNTDTQYF.

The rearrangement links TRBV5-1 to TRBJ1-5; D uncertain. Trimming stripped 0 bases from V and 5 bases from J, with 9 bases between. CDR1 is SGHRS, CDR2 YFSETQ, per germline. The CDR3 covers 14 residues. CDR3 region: CASSLGQSHQPQHF. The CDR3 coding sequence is TGCGCCAGCAGCTTGGGGCAATCCCATCAGCCCCAGCATTTT.

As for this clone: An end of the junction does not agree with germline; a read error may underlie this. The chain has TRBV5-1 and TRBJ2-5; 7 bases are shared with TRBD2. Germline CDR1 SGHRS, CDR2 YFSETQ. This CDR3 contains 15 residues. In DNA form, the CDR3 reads TGCGCCAACAGCGGGGTAATGGGGAGCCGAGAGACCCAGTACTTC. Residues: CANSGVMGSRETQYF.

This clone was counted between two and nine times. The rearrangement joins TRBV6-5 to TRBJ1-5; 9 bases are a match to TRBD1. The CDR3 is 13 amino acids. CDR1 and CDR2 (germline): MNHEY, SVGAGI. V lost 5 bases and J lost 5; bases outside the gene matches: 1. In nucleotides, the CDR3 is TGTGCCAGCAGTAGGGACAGGGATCAGCCCCAGCATTTT. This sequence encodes CASSRDRDQPQHF.

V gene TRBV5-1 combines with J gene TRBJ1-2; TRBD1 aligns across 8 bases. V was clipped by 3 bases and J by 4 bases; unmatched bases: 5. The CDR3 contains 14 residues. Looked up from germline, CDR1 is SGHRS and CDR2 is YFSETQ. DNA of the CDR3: TGCGCCAGCAGCTCCCAGGGGGCTTCCTATGGCTACACCTTC. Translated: CASSSQGASYGYTF.

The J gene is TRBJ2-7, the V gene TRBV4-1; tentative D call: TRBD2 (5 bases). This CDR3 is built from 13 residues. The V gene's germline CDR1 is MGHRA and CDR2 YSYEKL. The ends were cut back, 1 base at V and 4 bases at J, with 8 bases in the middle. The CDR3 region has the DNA TGCGCCAGCAGCCAAGGAGGGCGGTACGAGCAGTACTTC. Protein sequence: CASSQGGRYEQYF.

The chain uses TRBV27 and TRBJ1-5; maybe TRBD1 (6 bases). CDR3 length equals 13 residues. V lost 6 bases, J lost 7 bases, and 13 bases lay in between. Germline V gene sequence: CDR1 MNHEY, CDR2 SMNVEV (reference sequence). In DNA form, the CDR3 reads TGTGCCAGCAGATCAGGGGTCGGACAGCCCCAGCATTTT. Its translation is CASRSGVGQPQHF.